Sequencing of this TCR beta chain was carried out in a study of T cell changes during pregnancy in multiple sclerosis. Method: immunoSEQ multiplex PCR; TCRdb's copy keeps in-frame clones and lacks some. The sample lists tens of thousands of clones; just under 90% were seen once. The J segment lost 2 bases and the V segment lost 4 bases, leaving 3 bases of the junction unmatched. The CDR3 consists of 15 residues. CDR1 is SGDLS, CDR2 YYNGEE, per germline. The chain has TRBV9 and TRBJ2-1, with 10 positions matching TRBD1. The input for sequencing was peripheral blood, taken in the first trimester of pregnancy. This TCR was recovered from a female donor in good health, enrolled as a control in a pregnancy study. The CDR3 DNA reads as TGTGCCAGCAGCCCCGACAGGGGGCCCTACAATGAGCAGTTCTTC. Protein product: CASSPDRGPYNEQFF.